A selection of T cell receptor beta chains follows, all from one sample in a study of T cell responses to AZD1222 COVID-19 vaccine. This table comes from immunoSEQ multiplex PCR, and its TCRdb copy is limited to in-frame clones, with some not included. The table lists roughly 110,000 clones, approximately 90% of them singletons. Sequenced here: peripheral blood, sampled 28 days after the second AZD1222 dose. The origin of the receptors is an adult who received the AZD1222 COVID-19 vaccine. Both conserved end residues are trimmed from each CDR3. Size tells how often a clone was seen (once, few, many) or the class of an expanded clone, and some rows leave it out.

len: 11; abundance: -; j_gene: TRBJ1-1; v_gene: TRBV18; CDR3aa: ASSPGQNTEAF
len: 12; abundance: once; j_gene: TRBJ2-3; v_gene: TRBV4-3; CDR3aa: ASSQVPLTDTQY
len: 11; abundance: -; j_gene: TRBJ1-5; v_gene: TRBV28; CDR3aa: ASAEGNSQPQH
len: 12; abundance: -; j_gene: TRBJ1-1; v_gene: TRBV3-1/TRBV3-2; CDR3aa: ASSRDRAVGEAF
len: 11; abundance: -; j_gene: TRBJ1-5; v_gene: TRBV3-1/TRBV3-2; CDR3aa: ASSQGPNQPQH
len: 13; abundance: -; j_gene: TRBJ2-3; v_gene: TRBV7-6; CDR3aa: ASSLFGRSTDTQY
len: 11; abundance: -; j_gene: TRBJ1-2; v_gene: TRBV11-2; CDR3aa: ASKSGVDYGYT
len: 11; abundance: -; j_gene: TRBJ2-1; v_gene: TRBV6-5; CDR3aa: ASVGQGINEQF
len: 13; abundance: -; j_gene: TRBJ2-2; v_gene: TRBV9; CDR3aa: ASSAGQGGTGELF
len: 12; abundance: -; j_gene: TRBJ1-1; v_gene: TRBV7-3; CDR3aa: ASSKGQGDTEAF
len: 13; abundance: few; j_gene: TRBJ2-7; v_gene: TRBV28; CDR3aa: ASSFSILGRYEQY
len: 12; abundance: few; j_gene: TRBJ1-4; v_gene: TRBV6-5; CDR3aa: ATQTRLGLEKLF
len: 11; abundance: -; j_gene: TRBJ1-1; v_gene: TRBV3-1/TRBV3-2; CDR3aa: ASSPRGSTEAF
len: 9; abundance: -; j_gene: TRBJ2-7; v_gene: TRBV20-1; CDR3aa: SADRYNEQY
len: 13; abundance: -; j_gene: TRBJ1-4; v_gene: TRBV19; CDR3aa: ASSSDQGRNEKLF
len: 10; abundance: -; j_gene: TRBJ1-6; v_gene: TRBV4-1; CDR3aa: ASGPGLSPLH
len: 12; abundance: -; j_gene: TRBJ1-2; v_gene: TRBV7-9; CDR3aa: ASSPKGQSYGYT
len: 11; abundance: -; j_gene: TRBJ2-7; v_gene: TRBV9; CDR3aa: ASSPADPYEQY
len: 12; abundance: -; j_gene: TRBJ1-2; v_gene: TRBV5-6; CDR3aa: ASSLGDGNYGYT
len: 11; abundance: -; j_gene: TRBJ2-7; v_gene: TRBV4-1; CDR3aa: ASSQGRVDEQY
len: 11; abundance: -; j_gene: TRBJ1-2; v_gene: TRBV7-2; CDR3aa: ASSPDRTYGYT
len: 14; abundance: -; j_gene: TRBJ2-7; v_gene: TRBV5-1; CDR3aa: ASSLGGAGGGYEQY
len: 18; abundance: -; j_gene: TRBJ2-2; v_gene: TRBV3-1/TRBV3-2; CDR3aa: ASSQDGYLGQGKRGGELF
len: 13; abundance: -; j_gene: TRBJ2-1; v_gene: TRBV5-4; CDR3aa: ASGTGVRSYNEQF
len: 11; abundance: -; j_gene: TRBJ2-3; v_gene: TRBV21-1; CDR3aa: ASRNGYTDTQY
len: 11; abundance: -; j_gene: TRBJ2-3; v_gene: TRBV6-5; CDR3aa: ASARGSTDTQY
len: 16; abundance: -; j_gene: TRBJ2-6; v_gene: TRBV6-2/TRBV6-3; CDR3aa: ASSTERGGRSGANVLT
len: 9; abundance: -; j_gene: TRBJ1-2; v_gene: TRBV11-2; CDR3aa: ASSYGYGYT
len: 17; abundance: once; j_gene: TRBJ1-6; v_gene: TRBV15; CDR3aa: ATSRERGGQGGYNSPLH
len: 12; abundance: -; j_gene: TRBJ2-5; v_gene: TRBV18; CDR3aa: ASSPRLSGETQY
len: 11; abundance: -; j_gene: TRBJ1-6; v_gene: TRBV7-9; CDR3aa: ASSLEEGSPLH
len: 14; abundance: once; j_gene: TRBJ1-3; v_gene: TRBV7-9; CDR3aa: ASSLGADLSGNTIY
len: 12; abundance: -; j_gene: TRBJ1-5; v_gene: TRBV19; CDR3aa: ASSKQGGNQPQH
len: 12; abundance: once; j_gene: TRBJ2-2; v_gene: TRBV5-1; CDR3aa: ASSPEGNTGELF
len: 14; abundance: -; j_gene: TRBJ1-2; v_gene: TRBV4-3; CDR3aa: ASSQETGTDGYGYT
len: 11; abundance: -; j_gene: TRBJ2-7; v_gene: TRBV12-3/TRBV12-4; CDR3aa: ASRSGQSYEQY
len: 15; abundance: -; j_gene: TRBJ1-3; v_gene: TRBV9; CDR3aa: ASSQGGALSSGNTIY
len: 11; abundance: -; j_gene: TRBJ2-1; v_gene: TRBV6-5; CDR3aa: ASRGQGRDEQF
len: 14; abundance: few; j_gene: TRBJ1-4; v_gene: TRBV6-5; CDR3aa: ASSYSSWASNEKLF
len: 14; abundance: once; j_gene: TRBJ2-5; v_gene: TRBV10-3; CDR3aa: AISAQAGGVSETQY
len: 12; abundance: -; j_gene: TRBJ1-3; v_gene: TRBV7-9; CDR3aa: ASSLEVTPNTIY
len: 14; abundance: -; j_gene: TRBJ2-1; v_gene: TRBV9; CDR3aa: ASSVEVSPSSNEQF
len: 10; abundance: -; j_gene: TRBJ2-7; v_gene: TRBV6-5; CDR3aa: ATRDRGNEQY
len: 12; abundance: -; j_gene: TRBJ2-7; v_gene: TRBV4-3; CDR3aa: ASSQDRMSYEQY
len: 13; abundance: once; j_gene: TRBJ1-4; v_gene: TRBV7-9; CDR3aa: ASSLGGRGDEKLF
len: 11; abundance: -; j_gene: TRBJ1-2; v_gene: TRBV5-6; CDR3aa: ASSLVGNYGYT
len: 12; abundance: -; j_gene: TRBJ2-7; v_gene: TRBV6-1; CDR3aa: ASSEAGGGYEQY
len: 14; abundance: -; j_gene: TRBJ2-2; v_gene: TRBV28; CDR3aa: ASSSPSTGNTGELF
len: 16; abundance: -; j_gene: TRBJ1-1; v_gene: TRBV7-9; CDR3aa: ASSLAGTPKLVNTEAF
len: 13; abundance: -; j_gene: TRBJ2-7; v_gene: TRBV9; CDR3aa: ASSTGQGAAYEQY
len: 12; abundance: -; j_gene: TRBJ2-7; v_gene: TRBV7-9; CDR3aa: ASSSPTAAGEQY
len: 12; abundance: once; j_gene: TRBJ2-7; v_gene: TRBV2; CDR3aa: ASRPAGVSYEQY
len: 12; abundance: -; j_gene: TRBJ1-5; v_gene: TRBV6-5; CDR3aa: ASSNARAGQPQH
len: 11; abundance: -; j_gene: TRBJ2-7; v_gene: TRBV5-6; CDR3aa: ASSLGQGFEQY
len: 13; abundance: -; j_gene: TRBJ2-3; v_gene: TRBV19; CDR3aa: ASSITFSAPDTQY
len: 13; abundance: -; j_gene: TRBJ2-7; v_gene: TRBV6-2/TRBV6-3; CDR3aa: ASSYAGTATYEQY